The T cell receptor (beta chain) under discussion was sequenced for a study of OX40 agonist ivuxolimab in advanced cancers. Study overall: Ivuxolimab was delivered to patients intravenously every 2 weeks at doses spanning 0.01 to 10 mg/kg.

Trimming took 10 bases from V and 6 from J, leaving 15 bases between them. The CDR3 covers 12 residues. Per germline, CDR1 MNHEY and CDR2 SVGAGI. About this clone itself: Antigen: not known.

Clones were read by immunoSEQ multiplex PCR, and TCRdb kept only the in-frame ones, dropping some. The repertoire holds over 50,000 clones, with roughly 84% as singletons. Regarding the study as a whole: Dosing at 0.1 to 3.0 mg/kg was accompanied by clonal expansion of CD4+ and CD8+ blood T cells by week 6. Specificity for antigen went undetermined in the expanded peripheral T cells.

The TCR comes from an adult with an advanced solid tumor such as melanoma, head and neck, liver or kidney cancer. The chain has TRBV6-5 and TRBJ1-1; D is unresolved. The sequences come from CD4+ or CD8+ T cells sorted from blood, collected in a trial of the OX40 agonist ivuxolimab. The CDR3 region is CAISTSASEAFF. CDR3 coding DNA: TGTGCCATCAGCACTAGCGCCTCTGAAGCTTTCTTT.